This T cell receptor beta chain emerged from a study of blood T cell repertoires in COVID-19. Original processing notes: For nucleated cells, counts were estimated from reference gene primer amplification. Some clones are missing from TCRdb's copy, which holds only in-frame ones; the method was immunoSEQ multiplex PCR. V, J and clone size derive from that table, while D and trimming were established from the DNA sequence. The table has 75,000 to 95,000 clones, less than 75% seen once; the top ten hold 20% to 25%. CDR1 SGDLS and CDR2 YYNGEE come from the germline V gene. The CDR3 loop spans 18 amino acids. Losses at the gene ends were 4 bases for V and 5 bases for J; bases not matched to a gene: 10.

Sequenced: peripheral blood. This sequence originates from a woman in her sixties in a cohort sampled during active or convalescent COVID-19. J is TRBJ2-3 and V is TRBV9, with TRBD2 matching over 16 bases. The CDR3 loop is CASSPRGTSGGAVDTQYF. For the CDR3, the DNA is TGTGCCAGCAGCCCCCGCGGGACTAGCGGGGGGGCCGTAGATACGCAGTATTTT. The complete variable domain, with remaining parts taken from reference TRBV9 and TRBJ2-3, reads DSGVTQTPKHLITATGQRVTLRCSPRSGDLSVYWYQQSLDQGLQFLIQYYNGEERAKGNILERFSAQQFPDLHSELNLSSLELGDSALYFCASSPRGTSGGAVDTQYFGPGTRLTVL.